This is a list of T cell receptor beta chains from one sample in a study of T cell responses to AZD1222 COVID-19 vaccine. Sequenced by immunoSEQ multiplex PCR; TCRdb stores in-frame clones only, minus some. The data show approximately 70,000 clones, around 80% seen once. Specimen: peripheral blood, collected 28 days after the second AZD1222 dose. These receptors all come from an adult who received the AZD1222 COVID-19 vaccine. The CDR3 runs from the conserved cysteine through the conserved F or W. Each record gives: D gene, V gene, clone size, J gene, CDR3 DNA, CDR3 protein. The D gene is left open where the match is weak. For some rows the clone size is stated as once, few or many, or as a class when expanded; others skip it.

d_gene: -
v_gene: TRBV5-6
abundance: -
j_gene: TRBJ2-7
CDR3nt: TGTGCCAGCAGCTTCCGGGGAGGGGGCTACGAGCAGTACTTC
CDR3aa: CASSFRGGGYEQYF

d_gene: -
v_gene: TRBV24-1
abundance: -
j_gene: TRBJ2-4
CDR3nt: TGTGCCACCAAAGACCAGGCCAAAAACATTCAGTACTTC
CDR3aa: CATKDQAKNIQYF

d_gene: -
v_gene: TRBV5-1
abundance: once
j_gene: TRBJ2-7
CDR3nt: TGCGCCAGCAGCTTGGACCCAGGTTCCTACGAGCAGTACTTC
CDR3aa: CASSLDPGSYEQYF

d_gene: TRBD1
v_gene: TRBV7-6
abundance: once
j_gene: TRBJ1-4
CDR3nt: TGTGCCAGCAGCTTCTCGGGACAGAGGCCTTTTGGTGAAAAACTGTTTTTT
CDR3aa: CASSFSGQRPFGEKLFF

d_gene: TRBD1
v_gene: TRBV6-2/TRBV6-3
abundance: -
j_gene: TRBJ1-1
CDR3nt: TGTGCCAGCAGCCCAAGACAGGGTCGGACTGAAGCTTTCTTT
CDR3aa: CASSPRQGRTEAFF

d_gene: -
v_gene: TRBV18
abundance: -
j_gene: TRBJ2-2
CDR3nt: TGTGCCAGCTCACCAGTACAGGGACACACCGGGGAGCTGTTTTTT
CDR3aa: CASSPVQGHTGELFF

d_gene: -
v_gene: TRBV18
abundance: -
j_gene: TRBJ1-1
CDR3nt: TGTGCCAGCTCACCACTGCATAGCACTGAAGCTTTCTTT
CDR3aa: CASSPLHSTEAFF

d_gene: -
v_gene: TRBV6-5
abundance: -
j_gene: TRBJ1-3
CDR3nt: TGTGCCAGCAGTTTGTACGGCTCTGGAAACACCATATATTTT
CDR3aa: CASSLYGSGNTIYF

d_gene: TRBD2
v_gene: TRBV7-8
abundance: -
j_gene: TRBJ2-1
CDR3nt: TGTGCCAGCAGCGGCTGGGACTACTCCTACAATGAGCAGTTCTTC
CDR3aa: CASSGWDYSYNEQFF

d_gene: TRBD1
v_gene: TRBV18
abundance: -
j_gene: TRBJ2-7
CDR3nt: TGTGCCAGCTCATCCCGGGACAGGGGGCTCGAGCAGTACTTC
CDR3aa: CASSSRDRGLEQYF

d_gene: -
v_gene: TRBV6-5
abundance: -
j_gene: TRBJ2-7
CDR3nt: TGTGCCAGCAGTTACTTGGGAGGAGGCAAGCAAGAGCAGTACTTC
CDR3aa: CASSYLGGGKQEQYF

d_gene: -
v_gene: TRBV13
abundance: few
j_gene: TRBJ1-6
CDR3nt: TGTGCCAGCAGCTCCCAGGACAGAGCGTTTAATTCACCCCTCCACTTT
CDR3aa: CASSSQDRAFNSPLHF

d_gene: -
v_gene: TRBV9
abundance: -
j_gene: TRBJ2-2
CDR3nt: TGTGCCAGCAGCGTAGTCCACAACACCGGGGAGCTGTTTTTT
CDR3aa: CASSVVHNTGELFF

d_gene: -
v_gene: TRBV19
abundance: -
j_gene: TRBJ2-2
CDR3nt: TGTGCCAGTAGTATATCGGCCAGGAACACCGGGGAGCTGTTTTTT
CDR3aa: CASSISARNTGELFF

d_gene: TRBD1
v_gene: TRBV10-1
abundance: few
j_gene: TRBJ2-7
CDR3nt: TGCGCCAGCAGTGAGGAGGCAGGGGGACGCGAGCAGTACTTC
CDR3aa: CASSEEAGGREQYF

d_gene: -
v_gene: TRBV7-9
abundance: few
j_gene: TRBJ2-1
CDR3nt: TGTGCCAGCAGCTTAGAAACACGGCTGAGCTCCTACAATGAGCAGTTCTTC
CDR3aa: CASSLETRLSSYNEQFF

d_gene: -
v_gene: TRBV5-8
abundance: -
j_gene: TRBJ2-3
CDR3nt: TGTGCCAGCAGCCCCTTTTCTAGCACAGATACGCAGTATTTT
CDR3aa: CASSPFSSTDTQYF

d_gene: TRBD2
v_gene: TRBV28
abundance: -
j_gene: TRBJ2-7
CDR3nt: TGTGCCAGCAGACCCCTGGGAGGGATCGAGCAGTACTTC
CDR3aa: CASRPLGGIEQYF

d_gene: -
v_gene: TRBV2
abundance: many
j_gene: TRBJ1-5
CDR3nt: TGTGCCAGCAGCATAAGCGGTTACAATCAGCCCCAGCATTTT
CDR3aa: CASSISGYNQPQHF

d_gene: -
v_gene: TRBV20-1
abundance: -
j_gene: TRBJ1-5
CDR3nt: TGCAGTGCTAGTTTGGGCGGGATCAATCAGCCCCAGCATTTT
CDR3aa: CSASLGGINQPQHF

d_gene: -
v_gene: TRBV29-1
abundance: -
j_gene: TRBJ2-7
CDR3nt: TGCAGCGTTGGCCCGGGGGAGTCGATTGCCTACGAGCAGTACTTC
CDR3aa: CSVGPGESIAYEQYF

d_gene: -
v_gene: TRBV29-1
abundance: -
j_gene: TRBJ1-4
CDR3nt: TGCAGCGTTGGGACAGCTAATGAAAAACTGTTTTTT
CDR3aa: CSVGTANEKLFF

d_gene: -
v_gene: TRBV5-1
abundance: -
j_gene: TRBJ2-3
CDR3nt: TGCGCCAGCATGCCTACCTCTAGCACAGATACGCAGTATTTT
CDR3aa: CASMPTSSTDTQYF

d_gene: -
v_gene: TRBV27
abundance: -
j_gene: TRBJ2-7
CDR3nt: TGTGCCAGCAGTTTATCAGCGGGCGAGCAGTACTTC
CDR3aa: CASSLSAGEQYF

d_gene: -
v_gene: TRBV24-1
abundance: few
j_gene: TRBJ1-4
CDR3nt: TGTGCCACCAGTGCCCCCGGTGGTAATGAAAAACTGTTTTTT
CDR3aa: CATSAPGGNEKLFF

d_gene: TRBD2
v_gene: TRBV6-5
abundance: -
j_gene: TRBJ2-1
CDR3nt: TGTGCCAGCAGTTACAGGGCTAGCGGGAGTTGGGAGCAGTTCTTC
CDR3aa: CASSYRASGSWEQFF

d_gene: -
v_gene: TRBV28
abundance: -
j_gene: TRBJ2-2
CDR3nt: TGTGCCAGCAGGCCCGCGACCACGTATGAATACACCGGGGAGCTGTTTTTT
CDR3aa: CASRPATTYEYTGELFF

d_gene: -
v_gene: TRBV19
abundance: -
j_gene: TRBJ2-7
CDR3nt: TGTGCCAGTTCCTACATAAGGGACAAAGCCTACGAGCAGTACTTC
CDR3aa: CASSYIRDKAYEQYF

d_gene: TRBD1
v_gene: TRBV19
abundance: -
j_gene: TRBJ2-2
CDR3nt: TGTGCCAGTAGTGTTTCGCACCGGGACAGGGTAATTACCGGGGAGCTGTTTTTT
CDR3aa: CASSVSHRDRVITGELFF